The following is a T cell receptor (beta chain) sequence with its context. What it binds is unknown. The CDR3 has 14 residues. V was clipped by 7 bases and J by 0 bases, with 10 bases between them. Germline V CDR1 and CDR2: WSHSY, SAAADI. Documented time point: persistent/refractory GD, antithyroid drugs over 5 years with positive TRAb. The TCR library used RNA extracted from PBMCs. TCR beta libraries were built with iRepertoire HTBI primers and Arm-PCR of CDR3 regions. TCRdb reanalysed the multiplex PCR reads using MiXCR and keeps one entry per CDR3 protein. The table has 300,000 to 500,000 distinct CDR3 sequences, around 21% seen once. This sample is part of a study of regulatory T cells in long-lasting Graves disease. Study findings and constraints: In persistent patients, shared public clonotypes (roughly 2,700) outnumbered those in new patients (around 1,000). What was studied was peripheral blood only, and not thyroid tissue.

The sample was peripheral blood mononuclear cells (PBMCs), taken when the disease was refractory, from a patient treated with antithyroid drugs. The chain carries TRBV10-2 and TRBJ1-3, with D possibly matching TRBD1 (6 bases). This clonotype originated in a female donor with Graves disease. As DNA, the CDR3 is TGCGCCAGCACTGTACAGGGCTCTGGAAACACCATATATTTT. Amino acids: CASTVQGSGNTIYF.